The 2 T cell receptor beta chains reported below all come from one sample, sequenced in a study of T-cell memory formation after mild COVID-19. TCRdb reprocessed the 5' RACE reads with MiXCR, giving one entry per CDR3 protein. In the table there are a few hundred thousand distinct CDR3 sequences, approximately 15% of which are singletons. The sequenced sample was PBMCs or a T cell subset sorted from them (not recorded which). The source of these receptors is a man aged 18 to 30 who had mild COVID-19 (a few samples of this study predate the infection). Cell type and time point are not known.

This clonotype was seen more than once but under ten times. The chain joins TRBV20-1 to TRBJ2-3; weak D call: TRBD1 (5 bases). Trimming removed 2 bases from V and 5 bases from J, with 5 bases in between. Germline V gives CDR1 DFQATT, CDR2 SNEGSKA (reference sequence). The CDR3 spans 11 residues. As DNA, the CDR3 is TGCAGTGCTAGAAGGGGAGATACGCAGTATTTT. This codes for CSARRGDTQYF.

This chain uses TRBV10-1 with TRBJ2-3; tentatively, D is TRBD2 (7 bases). Germline V gives CDR1 WNHNN, CDR2 SYGVQD (reference sequence). The CDR3 length is 16 residues. The germline V and J ends were trimmed by 7 bases and 2 bases, with 19 bases remaining between them. The DNA of the CDR3 is TGCGCCAGCAACTCGGGGGGCAGTACCGACACAGATACGCAGTATTTT. Its protein is CASNSGGSTDTDTQYF.